The sequence of this T cell receptor (beta chain) was determined in a study of PD-1 blockade in classical Hodgkin lymphoma. Notes on the study in general: Differences between repertoires have undefined causes, possibly disease activity or prior therapy. It was among complete responders that baseline diversity resembled that of newly diagnosed patients.

Trimming took 6 bases from V and 5 from J, leaving 10 bases between them. The V gene's germline CDR1 is MNHNY and CDR2 SVGAGI (reference sequence). CDR3 length: 12 amino acids. Note on this clone: The antigen is not known.

The protocol was immunoSEQ multiplex PCR, while the TCRdb copy is restricted to in-frame clones and leaves out a portion. Of fewer than 95,000 clones listed, 83% are singletons. Sample time point: cycle 4 day 1 (C4D1), after 6 weeks of nivolumab. Every patient relapsed after autologous stem cell transplantation, and brentuximab vedotin exposure varied. This TCR came from a human donor with classical Hodgkin lymphoma. The genes are TRBV6-6 and TRBJ2-5; tentatively, D is TRBD2 (5 bases). The specimen comprised peripheral blood mononuclear cells (PBMCs), sampled before the fourth cycle of nivolumab. Here the CDR3 reads CASRTSGETQYF. The CDR3 nucleotides are TGTGCCAGCAGAACTAGTGGGGAGACCCAGTACTTC.